The 24 T cell receptor beta chains presented below share a single source sample, sequenced in a study of T cell responses to AZD1222 COVID-19 vaccine. Generated by immunoSEQ multiplex PCR, the TCRdb table keeps only in-frame clones and is missing some. The table shows 80,000 to 100,000 clones, with around nine tenths occurring only once. The source material was peripheral blood, sampled on day 0 of AZD1222 vaccination. Every receptor here comes from an adult in good health.

V usage is TRBV6-5 and J usage is TRBJ1-2; D gene unclear. The germline V and J ends were trimmed by 6 bases and 6 bases, with 14 bases remaining between them. The CDR3 sequence is 13 residues long. Germline lookup yields CDR1 MNHEY and CDR2 SVGAGI. DNA of the CDR3: TGTGCCAGCAGGAGAAACAGTCTTCATGGCTACACCTTC. Its translation is CASRRNSLHGYTF.

CDR3 in amino acids: CASSLNDLETQYF. In DNA, the CDR3 is TGTGCCAGCAGCCTTAATGACTTAGAGACCCAGTACTTC. The chain couples TRBV7-9 to TRBJ2-5; D uncertain. The CDR3 totals 13 residues. Trimming took off 5 bases at V and 4 bases at J, with 11 bases between the two ends. Per germline, CDR1 SEHNR and CDR2 FQNEAQ (reference sequence).

The V gene is TRBV11-2, the J gene TRBJ1-2, with D unresolved. Germline loops: CDR1 SGHAT, CDR2 FQNNGV. V was cut by 1 base and J by 2 bases, with 17 bases left in between. There are 17 residues in the CDR3. As DNA, the CDR3 is TGTGCCAGCAGCTTAGGGGTTGGGGAAGCCGAGAACTATGGCTACACCTTC. Translated: CASSLGVGEAENYGYTF. Supplemented by reference TRBV11-2 and TRBJ1-2, the full variable domain reads EAGVAQSPRYKIIEKRQSVAFWCNPISGHATLYWYQQILGQGPKLLIQFQNNGVVDDSQLPKDRFSAERLKGVDSTLKIQPAKLEDSAVYLCASSLGVGEAENYGYTFGSGTRLTVV.

The chain is built from TRBV27 and TRBJ1-2; 7 nucleotides match TRBD1. J gave up 7 bases and V 4 bases, and 9 bases lay outside the gene matches. This CDR3 has 14 amino acids. Germline V gene lookup returns CDR1 MNHEY and CDR2 SMNVEV (reference sequence). CDR3 in DNA: TGTGCCAGCAGTTCCATAACAGGGGTTGCTGGCTACACCTTC. Its translation: CASSSITGVAGYTF.

This clone was counted between two and nine times. This chain connects TRBV3-1 (or the pseudogene TRBV3-2) to TRBJ2-1; TRBD2 matches 11 bases. J lost 7 bases, V lost 0 bases, and 8 bases had no gene match. Germline V lookup: CDR1 LGHDT, CDR2 YNNKEL (reference sequence). This CDR3 region has 17 residues. The CDR3 sequence is CASSQDLLAGAPNEQFF. The CDR3 nucleotides are TGTGCCAGCAGCCAAGACCTACTAGCGGGGGCCCCAAATGAGCAGTTCTTC.

This chain links TRBV30 with TRBJ1-5; D unresolved. Germline-derived CDR1 and CDR2 are GTSNPN and SVGIG (reference sequence). The CDR3 extends over 13 amino acids. Trimming removed 1 base from V and 6 bases from J, with 10 bases in between. DNA for the CDR3: TGTGCCTGGAGTGGCACCGCGGGTCAGCCCCAGCATTTT. Its protein is CAWSGTAGQPQHF. Using reference TRBV30 and TRBJ1-5 for the parts outside the CDR3, the full variable domain is SQTIHQWPATLVQPVGSPLSLECTVEGTSNPNLYWYRQAAGRGLQLLFYSVGIGQISSEVPQNLSASRPQDRQFILSSKKLLLSDSGFYLCAWSGTAGQPQHFGDGTRLSIL.

V gene TRBV11-3 combines with J gene TRBJ2-7; D is uncertain. The V end was cut by 4 bases, the J end by 3 bases, with 10 bases between. Germline CDR1 and CDR2: SGHNT and YENEEA. The CDR3 consists of 13 residues. The CDR3 here is CASSSGRSYEQYF. The CDR3 DNA follows: TGTGCCAGCAGCTCGGGCAGGAGCTACGAGCAGTACTTC.

CDR3 nucleotides: TGTGCCAGCAGTTACACACAGGGGGGGTTGAACACTGAAGCTTTCTTT. Translating it yields CASSYTQGGLNTEAFF. The rearrangement uses TRBV6-5 and TRBJ1-1; the match to TRBD1 covers 8 bases. Germline-derived CDR1 and CDR2 are MNHEY and SVGAGI. J was trimmed by 0 bases and V by 2 bases; bases with no gene match: 5. The CDR3 extends over 16 amino acids.

This chain links TRBV4-1 with TRBJ1-6; perhaps TRBD1 as D (5 bases). CDR1 and CDR2 (germline): MGHRA, YSYEKL. CDR3 size: 13 residues. V was shortened by 6 bases and J by 7 bases, with 10 bases between the two germline ends. CDR3 DNA sequence: TGCGCCAGCAGTCGGCAGGGCAATTCACCCCTCCACTTT. It yields the protein CASSRQGNSPLHF.

The rearrangement links TRBV30 to TRBJ1-5; a possible D gene is TRBD1 (5 bases). The germline CDR1 and CDR2 sequences are GTSNPN and SVGIG (reference sequence). V was pared by 0 bases and J by 0 bases, with 15 bases between. CDR3 length: 17 residues. The CDR3 loop is CAWSVSPRQTSNQPQHF. Here the CDR3 DNA reads TGTGCCTGGAGTGTTAGCCCCCGACAGACTAGCAATCAGCCCCAGCATTTT.

This clone was detected a few times. The chain has TRBV19 and TRBJ2-3; 8 bases agree with TRBD1. Trimming at V came to 7 bases and at J to 11 bases, leaving 14 bases not matched to a gene. The CDR3 totals 14 residues. CDR1 is LNHDA, CDR2 SQIVND, per germline (reference sequence). DNA for the CDR3: TGTGCCAGTACCCCTATCCTGGGGACAGGAGGGCAGTATTTT. Translating it yields CASTPILGTGGQYF.

The rearrangement uses TRBV19 and TRBJ1-1; D uncertain. This CDR3 comprises 14 residues. V was clipped by 3 bases and J by 0 bases, with 8 bases between them. Per the germline V gene, CDR1 is LNHDA and CDR2 is SQIVND (reference sequence). CDR3 nucleotide sequence: TGTGCCAGTAGTATGCCGGGTTTGAACACTGAAGCTTTCTTT. This sequence encodes CASSMPGLNTEAFF.

The rearrangement links TRBV4-2 to TRBJ2-5, with D perhaps matching TRBD2 (7 bases). V was shortened by 1 base and J by 4 bases, with 13 bases between the two germline ends. The V gene's germline CDR1 is LGHNA and CDR2 YNFKEQ. The CDR3 spans 15 residues. This CDR3 reads CASSQANREGETQYF. The DNA for the CDR3 is TGTGCCAGCAGCCAAGCAAACAGGGAGGGAGAGACCCAGTACTTC.

CDR3 nucleotides: TGTGCTAGTGGTTTGGGGACAGCAGCCTCTGGAAACACCATATATTTT. Protein: CASGLGTAASGNTIYF. J is TRBJ1-3 and V is TRBV12-5; perhaps TRBD1 as D (6 bases). V was shortened by 1 base and J by 0 bases, with 10 bases between the two germline ends. CDR1 and CDR2 from the germline V gene are LGHNT and FRNRAP. CDR3 size: 16 residues.

The chain recombines TRBV2 with TRBJ1-4; 8 nucleotides line up with TRBD1. The V segment lost 7 bases and the J segment 8 bases; nucleotides outside the gene matches: 9. The CDR3 has 14 residues. CDR1 is SNHLY, CDR2 FYNNEI, per germline. The chain's CDR3 is CASITDRASEKLFF. CDR3 DNA sequence: TGTGCCAGCATCACGGACAGGGCGAGCGAAAAACTGTTTTTT.

This clone was observed a single time. The chain links TRBV2 to TRBJ1-2, with a tentative D call TRBD1 (5 bases). Per the germline V gene, CDR1 is SNHLY and CDR2 is FYNNEI. The CDR3 contains 14 residues. Trimming left V 4 bases short and J 3 bases short, with 12 bases between. CDR3 coding DNA: TGTGCCAGCAGTGGGGGCGGAGGGTACTATGGCTACACCTTC. Protein: CASSGGGGYYGYTF.

This clone was counted once. V and J are TRBV5-1 and TRBJ2-2, with 10 bases that match TRBD2. This CDR3 comprises 17 residues. Germline loops: CDR1 SGHRS, CDR2 YFSETQ. The V and J ends lost 2 bases and 0 bases, in that order; junction bases with no gene match: 4. This chain's CDR3 is CASSFRSGGANTGELFF. The DNA for the CDR3 is TGCGCCAGCAGCTTTCGAAGCGGGGGGGCGAACACCGGGGAGCTGTTTTTT.

This clone was seen only a few times. The genes are TRBV14 and TRBJ1-6; maybe TRBD1 (6 bases). The CDR3 loop spans 14 amino acids. The germline V and J ends were trimmed by 4 bases and 8 bases, with 12 bases remaining between them. CDR1 and CDR2 (germline): SGHDN, FVKESK. This CDR3 is CASSRTAIHSPLHF. The CDR3 DNA follows: TGTGCCAGCAGCCGGACAGCTATCCATTCACCCCTCCACTTT.

CDR3 loop: CATSKDGDSPLHF. DNA for the CDR3: TGTGCCACCAGTAAGGACGGCGATTCACCCCTCCACTTT. This rearrangement joins TRBV24-1 to TRBJ1-6; D ambiguous. This CDR3 has 13 amino acids. The V and J ends lost 6 bases and 8 bases respectively, with 10 bases between them. Germline V lookup: CDR1 KGHDR, CDR2 SFDVKD.

V is TRBV25-1 and J is TRBJ1-4, with a possible D match to TRBD1 (6 bases). Germline CDR1 MGHDK, CDR2 SYGVNS. CDR3 length: 18 residues. V was shortened by 1 base and J by 0 bases, with 15 bases between the two germline ends. CDR3 nucleotides: TGTGCCAGCAGTGAATTCCCCCGGGACATTGCAACTAATGAAAAACTGTTTTTT. This translates into CASSEFPRDIATNEKLFF. The whole variable domain, remainder taken from reference TRBV25-1 and TRBJ1-4, is EADIYQTPRYLVIGTGKKITLECSQTMGHDKMYWYQQDPGMELHLIHYSYGVNSTEKGDLSSESTVSRIRTEHFPLTLESARPSHTSQYLCASSEFPRDIATNEKLFFGSGTQLSVL.

The V and J genes are TRBV6-4 and TRBJ2-2; D possibly corresponds to TRBD1 (6 bases). The V end was cut by 6 bases, the J end by 7 bases, with 12 bases between. The CDR3 consists of 13 residues. The germline gives CDR1 MRHNA, CDR2 SNTAGT. The CDR3 protein is CASSSLRGGELFF. CDR3 nucleotides: TGTGCCAGCAGCTCACTCAGGGGCGGGGAGCTGTTTTTT.

V is TRBV29-1 and J is TRBJ1-2; D gene unclear. The V end was cut by 2 bases, the J end by 4 bases, with 11 bases between. The germline V gene has CDR1 SQVTM and CDR2 ANQGSEA. The CDR3 consists of 13 residues. In DNA form, the CDR3 reads TGCAGCGTTGAACTTGGCGGACTCTATGGCTACACCTTC. Translating it yields CSVELGGLYGYTF. The full variable domain, rest sourced from reference TRBV29-1 and TRBJ1-2, is SAVISQKPSRDICQRGTSLTIQCQVDSQVTMMFWYRQQPGQSLTLIATANQGSEATYESGFVIDKFPISRPNLTFSTLTVSNMSPEDSSIYLCSVELGGLYGYTFGSGTRLTVV.

The chain links TRBV19 to TRBJ2-7, with 9 bases identical to TRBD1. The CDR3 covers 16 residues. After removal of 5 bases from V and 6 bases from J, the junction contained 14 bases not matched to a gene. In germline, CDR1 is LNHDA, CDR2 SQIVND (reference sequence). This CDR3 is CASSWDRETSIAEQYF. CDR3 DNA sequence: TGTGCCAGTAGTTGGGACAGGGAAACATCTATAGCCGAGCAGTACTTC. The full variable domain, in which reference TRBV19 and TRBJ2-7 provide the parts outside the CDR3, is DGGITQSPKYLFRKEGQNVTLSCEQNLNHDAMYWYRQDPGQGLRLIYYSQIVNDFQKGDIAEGYSVSREKKESFPLTVTSAQKNPTAFYLCASSWDRETSIAEQYFGPGTRLTVT.

The chain combines TRBV5-8 with TRBJ1-5; 10 nucleotides agree with TRBD1. Germline V gene sequence: CDR1 SGHTS, CDR2 YDEGEE. This CDR3 is 15 amino acids long. V was clipped by 3 bases and J by 6 bases; unmatched bases: 6. The CDR3 sequence is CASSSADRGGQPQHF. Written as DNA, the CDR3 is TGTGCCAGCAGCTCAGCGGACAGGGGGGGTCAGCCCCAGCATTTT. Complete variable domain (other parts from reference TRBV5-8 and TRBJ1-5): EAGVTQSPTHLIKTRGQQATLRCSPISGHTSVYWYQQALGLGLQFLLWYDEGEERNRGNFPPRFSGRQFPNYSSELNVNALELEDSALYLCASSSADRGGQPQHFGDGTRLSIL.